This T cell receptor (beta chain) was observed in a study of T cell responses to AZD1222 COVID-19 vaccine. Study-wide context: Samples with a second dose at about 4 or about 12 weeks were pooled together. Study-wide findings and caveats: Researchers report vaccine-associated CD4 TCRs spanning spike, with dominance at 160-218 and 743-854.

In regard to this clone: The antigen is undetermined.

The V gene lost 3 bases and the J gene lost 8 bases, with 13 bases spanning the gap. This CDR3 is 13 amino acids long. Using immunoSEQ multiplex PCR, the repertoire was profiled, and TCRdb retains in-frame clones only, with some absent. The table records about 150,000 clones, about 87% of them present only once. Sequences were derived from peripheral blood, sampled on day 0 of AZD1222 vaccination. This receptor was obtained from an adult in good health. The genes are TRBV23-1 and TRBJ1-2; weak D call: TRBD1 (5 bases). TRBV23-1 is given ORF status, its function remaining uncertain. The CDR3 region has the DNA TGCGCCAGCAGTCACGTTGGAGGGGTCGGCTACACCTTC. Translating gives CASSHVGGVGYTF.